One sample yielded the 5 T cell receptor beta chains listed below, sequenced in a study of cytomegalovirus exposure and HLA in healthy donors (TCRdb year 2017). Receptor amplification or capture employed the immunoSEQ multiplex PCR assay. For the multiplex PCR, a mixture combining 60 forward primers for TCR Vbeta segments and 13 reverse primers for TCR Jbeta segments was used. Held by TCRdb, this immuneACCESS table contains in-frame sequences only and omits some clones. Under half of the omission traces to an unresolved V gene where checked; the cause of the rest is unknown. The sample table contains some 140,000 clones; only one count was recorded for around 77% of them. More than 0.75% of the sample rests with the top ten. The sample taken for sequencing was PBMCs. Source of these receptors: a man younger than 35 in good health and CMV-seronegative.

This clone occurred once. The J gene is TRBJ2-3, the V gene TRBV27; 8 bases fit TRBD1. Germline CDR1 MNHEY, CDR2 SMNVEV (reference sequence). Trimming cost V 5 bases and J 5 bases; bases outside gene matches: 15. The CDR3 is 17 residues long. Written as DNA, the CDR3 is TGTGCCAGCAGTCCCAGGACAGGGTTTAATTTTGGAGATACGCAGTATTTT. Translation: CASSPRTGFNFGDTQYF.

The V call is TRBV7-2, the J call TRBJ2-2; 12 bases are a match to TRBD2. This CDR3 comprises 17 residues. Per germline, CDR1 SGHTA and CDR2 FQGNSA. Trimming at V came to 1 base and at J to 7 bases, leaving 7 bases not matched to a gene. The CDR3 protein is CASSLVRLAGGHGELFF. The CDR3 bases are TGTGCCAGCAGCTTAGTTCGGCTAGCGGGGGGGCACGGGGAGCTGTTTTTT.

In nucleotides, the CDR3 is TGTGCCAGCAGTGTCCAGGGCCTCTCCAACTACGAGCAGTACTTC. Amino acids: CASSVQGLSNYEQYF. This rearrangement joins TRBV5-4 to TRBJ2-7, with D possibly TRBD1 on 5 matching bases. V lost 5 bases and J 3 bases, leaving 18 bases between the germline ends. The CDR3 runs 15 residues. Germline CDR1 and CDR2: SGHNT and YYREEE (reference sequence).

This chain uses TRBV7-9 with TRBJ2-1, with D possibly matching TRBD2 (7 bases). The CDR3 consists of 15 residues. The V end lost 5 bases, the J end lost 6 bases, and 17 bases lay between the germline ends. The germline CDR1 and CDR2 sequences are SEHNR and FQNEAQ (reference sequence). The CDR3 reads CASSHGGGAGNEQFF. The CDR3 nucleotides read TGTGCCAGCAGCCACGGAGGGGGGGCCGGCAATGAGCAGTTCTTC.

This chain joins TRBV5-4 and TRBJ2-5; perhaps TRBD2 as D (6 bases). TRBJ2-7 matches the DNA end more closely, so the J call is doubtful. This CDR3 has 13 amino acids. Germline V gene sequence: CDR1 SGHNT, CDR2 YYREEE (reference sequence). CDR3 in DNA: TGTGCCAGCAGCCCGGGACTGGAATACGAGCAGTACTTC. Its protein is CASSPGLEYEQYF.